This T cell receptor beta chain was identified in a study of shared clonotypes between healthy human individuals. Study details: The people who gave samples were two women and a few men aged 18 to 49.

Germline lookup yields CDR1 SQVTM and CDR2 ANQGSEA. Trimming took off 4 bases at V and 5 bases at J, with 11 bases between the two ends. This CDR3 has 13 amino acids. A word on this clone: As yet, its antigen is unknown.

Study findings and constraints: On the whole, naive subsets had larger estimated richness than memory subsets had. Though the depth was large, rarefaction showed that sorted-subset sequencing was incomplete. Collection of samples was limited to blood; tissue repertoires likely differ.

The table came from immunoSEQ multiplex PCR; TCRdb's copy has only in-frame clones and leaves some out. The sample consists of more than 850,000 clones, approximately 78% of them appearing once. Sequencing was performed on memory CD4+ T cells from PBMCs. The subset is: CD45RA-negative fraction. This clonotype originated in a young man in good health. Some clones in this sample may be carry-over from other donors' samples. V usage is TRBV29-1 and J usage is TRBJ1-4; D gene ambiguous. This CDR3 is CSVALGLNEKLFF. CDR3 nucleotides: TGCAGCGTTGCTTTGGGCCTCAATGAAAAACTGTTTTTT.